This T cell receptor (beta chain) was profiled in a study of blood T cell repertoires in COVID-19. As handled by the study authors: Cell counts per sample came from amplifying reference gene primers. Profiled with immunoSEQ multiplex PCR; TCRdb holds only in-frame clones, not every one. V and J calls plus clone size are reproduced from that table; the DNA served to infer D and trimming. The sample holds a few hundred thousand clones; about 90% are singletons and the top ten take around 1.7%. Participants, about 18 to 90 years old, spanned under 25 US areas. V dropped 6 bases and J dropped 9 bases, with 9 bases sitting between them. The CDR3 loop spans 11 amino acids. Looked up from germline, CDR1 is LGHDT and CDR2 is YNNKEL (reference sequence).

The chain links TRBV3-1 (or the pseudogene TRBV3-2) to TRBJ2-1; perhaps TRBD1 as D (6 bases). Sequenced input: PBMCs or T cells enriched from blood (not recorded which). The clonotype was recovered from a woman aged 25-40 years who had recovered from COVID-19. CDR3 nucleotide sequence: TGTGCCAGCAGTGAGGGGGTTGAGCAGTTCTTC. It specifies CASSEGVEQFF.